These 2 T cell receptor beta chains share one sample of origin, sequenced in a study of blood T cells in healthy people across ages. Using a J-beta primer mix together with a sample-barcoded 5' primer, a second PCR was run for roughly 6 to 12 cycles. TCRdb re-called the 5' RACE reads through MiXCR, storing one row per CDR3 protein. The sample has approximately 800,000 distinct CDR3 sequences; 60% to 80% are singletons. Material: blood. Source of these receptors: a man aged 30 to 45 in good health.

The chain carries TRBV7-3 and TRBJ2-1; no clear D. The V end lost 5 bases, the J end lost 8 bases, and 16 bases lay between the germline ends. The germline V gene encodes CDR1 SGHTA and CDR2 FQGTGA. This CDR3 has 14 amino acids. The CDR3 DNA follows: TGTGCCAGCAGCCCTACAAGTGGGTTGGATGAGCAGTTCTTC. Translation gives CASSPTSGLDEQFF.

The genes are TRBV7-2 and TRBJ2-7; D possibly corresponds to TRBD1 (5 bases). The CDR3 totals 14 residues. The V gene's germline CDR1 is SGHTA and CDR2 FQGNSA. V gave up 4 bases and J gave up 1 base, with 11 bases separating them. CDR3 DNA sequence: TGTGCCAGCAGCTCGCGACAGATATCCTACGAGCAGTACTTC. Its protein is CASSSRQISYEQYF.